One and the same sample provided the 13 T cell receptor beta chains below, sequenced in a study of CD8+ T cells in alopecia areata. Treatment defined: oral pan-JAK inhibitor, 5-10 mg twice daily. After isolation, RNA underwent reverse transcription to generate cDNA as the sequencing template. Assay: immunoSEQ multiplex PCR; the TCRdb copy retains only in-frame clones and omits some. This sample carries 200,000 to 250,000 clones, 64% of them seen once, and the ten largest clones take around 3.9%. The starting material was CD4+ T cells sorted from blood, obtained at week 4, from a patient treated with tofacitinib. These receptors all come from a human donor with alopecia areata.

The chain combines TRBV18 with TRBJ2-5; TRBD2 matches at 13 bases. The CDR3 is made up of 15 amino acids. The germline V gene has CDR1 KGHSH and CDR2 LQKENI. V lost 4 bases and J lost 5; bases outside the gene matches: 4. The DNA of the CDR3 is TGTGCCAGCTCACTCGGGACTAGCGGGGTTGAGACCCAGTACTTC. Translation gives CASSLGTSGVETQYF.

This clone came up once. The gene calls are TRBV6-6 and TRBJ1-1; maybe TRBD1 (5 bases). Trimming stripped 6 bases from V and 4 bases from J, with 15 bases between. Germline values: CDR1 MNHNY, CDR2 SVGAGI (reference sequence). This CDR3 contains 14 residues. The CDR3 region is CASRVGLGGTEAFF. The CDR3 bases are TGTGCCAGCAGGGTTGGGTTGGGGGGCACTGAAGCTTTCTTT.

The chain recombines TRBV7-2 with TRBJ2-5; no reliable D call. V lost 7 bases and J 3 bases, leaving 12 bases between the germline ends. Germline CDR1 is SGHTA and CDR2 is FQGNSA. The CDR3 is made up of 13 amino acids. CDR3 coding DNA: TGTGCCAGCACCTCCAGAGACAAAGAGACCCAGTACTTC. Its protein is CASTSRDKETQYF.

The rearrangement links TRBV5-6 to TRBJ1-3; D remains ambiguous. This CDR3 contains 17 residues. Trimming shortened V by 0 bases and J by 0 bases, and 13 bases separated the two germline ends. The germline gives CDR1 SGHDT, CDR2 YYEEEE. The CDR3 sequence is CASSLGRPLSSGNTIYF. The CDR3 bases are TGTGCCAGCAGCTTGGGAAGGCCGCTGAGCTCTGGAAACACCATATATTTT. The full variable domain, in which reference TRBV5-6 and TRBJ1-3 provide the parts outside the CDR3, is DAGVTQSPTHLIKTRGQQVTLRCSPKSGHDTVSWYQQALGQGPQFIFQYYEEEERQRGNFPDRFSGHQFPNYSSELNVNALLLGDSALYLCASSLGRPLSSGNTIYFGEGSWLTVV.

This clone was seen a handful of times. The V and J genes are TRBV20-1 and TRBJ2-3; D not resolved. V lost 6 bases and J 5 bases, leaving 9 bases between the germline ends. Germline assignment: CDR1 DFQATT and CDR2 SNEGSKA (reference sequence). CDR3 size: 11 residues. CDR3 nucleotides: TGCAGTGCCCGGAGTAGAGATACGCAGTATTTT. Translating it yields CSARSRDTQYF.

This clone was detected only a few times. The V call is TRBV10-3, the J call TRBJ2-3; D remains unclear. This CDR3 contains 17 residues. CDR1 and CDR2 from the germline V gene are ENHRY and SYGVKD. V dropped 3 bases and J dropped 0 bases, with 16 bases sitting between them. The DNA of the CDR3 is TGTGCCATCAGTGAAGGCTGGAGTGACTCTAGCACAGATACGCAGTATTTT. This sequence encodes CAISEGWSDSSTDTQYF.

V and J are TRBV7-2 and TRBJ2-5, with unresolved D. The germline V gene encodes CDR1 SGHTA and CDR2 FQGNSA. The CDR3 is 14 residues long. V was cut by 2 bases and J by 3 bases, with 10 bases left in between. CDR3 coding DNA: TGTGCCAGCAGCTTAAGCCGCATAGAAGAGACCCAGTACTTC. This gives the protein CASSLSRIEETQYF.

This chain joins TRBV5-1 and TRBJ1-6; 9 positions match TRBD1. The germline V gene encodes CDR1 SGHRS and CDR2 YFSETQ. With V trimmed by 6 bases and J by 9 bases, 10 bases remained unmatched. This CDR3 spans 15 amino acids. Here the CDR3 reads CASTMTGGKGSPLHF. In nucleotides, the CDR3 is TGCGCCAGCACCATGACAGGGGGAAAAGGTTCACCCCTCCACTTT.

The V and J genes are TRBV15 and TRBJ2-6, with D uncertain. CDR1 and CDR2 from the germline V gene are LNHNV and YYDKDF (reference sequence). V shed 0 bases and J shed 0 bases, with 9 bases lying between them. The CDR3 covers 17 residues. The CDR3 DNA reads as TGTGCCACCAGCAGAGAAGTCCGAGGCTCTGGGGCCAACGTCCTGACTTTC. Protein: CATSREVRGSGANVLTF.

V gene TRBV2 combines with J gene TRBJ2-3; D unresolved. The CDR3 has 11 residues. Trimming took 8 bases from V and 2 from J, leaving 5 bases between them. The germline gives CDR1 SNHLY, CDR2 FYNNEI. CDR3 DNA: TGTGCCAGCCAAGACACAGATACGCAGTATTTT. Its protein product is CASQDTDTQYF.

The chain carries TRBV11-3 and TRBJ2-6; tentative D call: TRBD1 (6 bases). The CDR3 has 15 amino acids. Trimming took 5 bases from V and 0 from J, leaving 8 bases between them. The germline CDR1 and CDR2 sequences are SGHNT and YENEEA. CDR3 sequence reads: CASSGRGSGANVLTF. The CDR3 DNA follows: TGTGCCAGCAGCGGCAGGGGCTCTGGGGCCAACGTCCTGACTTTC.

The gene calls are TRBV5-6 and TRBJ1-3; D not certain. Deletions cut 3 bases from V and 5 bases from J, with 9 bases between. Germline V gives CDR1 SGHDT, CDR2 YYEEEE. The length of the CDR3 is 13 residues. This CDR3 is CASSWQERNTIYF. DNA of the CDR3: TGTGCCAGCAGCTGGCAGGAAAGAAACACCATATATTTT.

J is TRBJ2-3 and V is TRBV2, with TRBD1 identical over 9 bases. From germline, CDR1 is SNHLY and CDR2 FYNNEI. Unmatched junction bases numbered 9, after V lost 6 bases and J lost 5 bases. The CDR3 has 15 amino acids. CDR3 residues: CASSLDRGTRDTQYF. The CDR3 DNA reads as TGTGCCAGCAGCCTCGACAGGGGGACGAGAGATACGCAGTATTTT.